These T cell receptor beta chains were read from a single sample in a study of T-cell reconstitution after alpha-beta-depleted transplantation in children. One entry per CDR3 protein results from TCRdb running MiXCR on the PCR reads. In the table there are fewer than 95,000 distinct CDR3 sequences, 9% to 15% of which are singletons. Sequencing used PBMCs from the stem cell graft donor, obtained from the stem cell graft. The receptor set was obtained from a human donor who donated a stem cell graft to a child with inherited bone marrow failure. The CDR3 runs from the conserved cysteine through the conserved F or W. Fields, in order: clone size, J gene, D gene, V gene, CDR3 DNA, CDR3 protein. D genes are given only for firm matches. The size field is filled for only some rows; it gives once, few, many or a size class.

clone_size: many
j_call: TRBJ1-1
d_call: .
v_call: TRBV7-9
cdr3_nt: TGTGCCAGCAGCTCATCGGACGGCACTGAAGCTTTCTTT
cdr3_aa: CASSSSDGTEAFF

clone_size: many
j_call: TRBJ2-3
d_call: .
v_call: TRBV28
cdr3_nt: TGTGCCAGCAGTCGGGCCGGGGGCTGGGATACGCAGTATTTT
cdr3_aa: CASSRAGGWDTQYF

clone_size: .
j_call: TRBJ2-7
d_call: .
v_call: TRBV9
cdr3_nt: TGTGCCAGCAGCGTAGAGGCAGAACTATACGAGCAGTACTTC
cdr3_aa: CASSVEAELYEQYF

clone_size: many
j_call: TRBJ2-3
d_call: TRBD1
v_call: TRBV5-1
cdr3_nt: TGCGCCTCGCTGAGGGGACAGAGCACAGATACGCAGTATTTT
cdr3_aa: CASLRGQSTDTQYF

clone_size: many
j_call: TRBJ2-7
d_call: TRBD1
v_call: TRBV6-5
cdr3_nt: TGTGCCAGCAGTCCCCCTGAGGGACAGGGACACGAGCAGTACTTC
cdr3_aa: CASSPPEGQGHEQYF

clone_size: few
j_call: TRBJ1-5
d_call: TRBD1
v_call: TRBV12-3/TRBV12-4
cdr3_nt: TGTGCCAGCAGTTCTCGGGACAGGGGATATCAGCCCCAGCATTTT
cdr3_aa: CASSSRDRGYQPQHF

clone_size: many
j_call: TRBJ1-1
d_call: .
v_call: TRBV5-1
cdr3_nt: TGCGCCAGCAGTTGGATGGGGGTAATGAACACTGAAGCTTTCTTT
cdr3_aa: CASSWMGVMNTEAFF

clone_size: many
j_call: TRBJ1-6
d_call: .
v_call: TRBV12-3/TRBV12-4
cdr3_nt: TGTGCCAGCAGTTTAGTGATTGGGAATTCACCCCTCCACTTT
cdr3_aa: CASSLVIGNSPLHF

clone_size: many
j_call: TRBJ2-3
d_call: TRBD2
v_call: TRBV5-1
cdr3_nt: TGCGCCAGCAACGTAGTAGCGGGGGGCCTCACAGATACGCAGTATTTT
cdr3_aa: CASNVVAGGLTDTQYF

clone_size: many
j_call: TRBJ1-1
d_call: .
v_call: TRBV20-1
cdr3_nt: TGCAGTGCTAGTAGGGACGTTGACACTGAAGCTTTCTTT
cdr3_aa: CSASRDVDTEAFF

clone_size: many
j_call: TRBJ2-5
d_call: .
v_call: TRBV15
cdr3_nt: TGTGCCACCAGCAGAGATACATGGGAGACCCATTACTTC
cdr3_aa: CATSRDTWETHYF

clone_size: many
j_call: TRBJ2-7
d_call: TRBD1
v_call: TRBV4-1
cdr3_nt: TGCGCCAGCAGCCAAGGAGGGTGGCAGGACAGGGTAAACCTGTTTTCCTACGAGCAGTACTTC
cdr3_aa: CASSQGGWQDRVNLFSYEQYF

clone_size: .
j_call: TRBJ2-5
d_call: .
v_call: TRBV7-2
cdr3_nt: TGTGCCAGCAGCTTATATGGCGGGGACCGAGAGACCCAGTACTTC
cdr3_aa: CASSLYGGDRETQYF

clone_size: many
j_call: TRBJ1-2
d_call: TRBD1
v_call: TRBV5-1
cdr3_nt: TGCGCCAGCAGCTTAGGGGAGGGGGCGCATGGCTACACCTTC
cdr3_aa: CASSLGEGAHGYTF

clone_size: many
j_call: TRBJ1-5
d_call: TRBD1
v_call: TRBV19
cdr3_nt: TGTGCCAGTAGTTCGACAGGGATTCAGCCCCAGCATTTT
cdr3_aa: CASSSTGIQPQHF

clone_size: .
j_call: TRBJ2-1
d_call: TRBD2
v_call: TRBV7-8
cdr3_nt: TGTGCCAGCAGCTTAGTACTAGCGGGAGATCGCGAGCAGTTCTTC
cdr3_aa: CASSLVLAGDREQFF

clone_size: many
j_call: TRBJ1-5
d_call: TRBD1
v_call: TRBV12-3/TRBV12-4
cdr3_nt: TGTGCCAGCAGAAACAGGGGTAGCAATCAGCCCCAGCATTTT
cdr3_aa: CASRNRGSNQPQHF

clone_size: many
j_call: TRBJ2-1
d_call: .
v_call: TRBV29-1
cdr3_nt: TGCAGCGTTCGGGTAGACATTGGGGAGCAGTTCTTC
cdr3_aa: CSVRVDIGEQFF

clone_size: many
j_call: TRBJ2-1
d_call: TRBD2
v_call: TRBV5-1
cdr3_nt: TGCGCCAGCAGCTTAAGCGGGGAAGGTGAGCAGTTCTTC
cdr3_aa: CASSLSGEGEQFF

clone_size: many
j_call: TRBJ2-1
d_call: .
v_call: TRBV7-9
cdr3_nt: TGTGCCAGCAGCTCACGACCACAGGAATACAATGAGCAGTTCTTC
cdr3_aa: CASSSRPQEYNEQFF

clone_size: .
j_call: TRBJ1-1
d_call: .
v_call: TRBV12-3/TRBV12-4
cdr3_nt: TGTGCCAGCAGCCGAGGGGGAGTCATGAACACTGAAGCTTTCTTT
cdr3_aa: CASSRGGVMNTEAFF

clone_size: many
j_call: TRBJ2-7
d_call: TRBD2
v_call: TRBV7-9
cdr3_nt: TGTGCCAGCAGCCTGACTAGCGGATACTACGAGCAGTACTTC
cdr3_aa: CASSLTSGYYEQYF

clone_size: .
j_call: TRBJ1-6
d_call: TRBD1
v_call: TRBV19
cdr3_nt: TGTGCCAGTAGTATAGACAGGGGGAATTCACCCCTCCACTTT
cdr3_aa: CASSIDRGNSPLHF

clone_size: many
j_call: TRBJ1-3
d_call: .
v_call: TRBV6-1
cdr3_nt: TGTGCCAGCAGTGGCCCGACAGGAGCTGGAAACACCATATATTTT
cdr3_aa: CASSGPTGAGNTIYF

clone_size: .
j_call: TRBJ2-3
d_call: TRBD1
v_call: TRBV19
cdr3_nt: TGTGCCAGTAGAAGGGGGCTCCTCACAGATACGCAGTATTTT
cdr3_aa: CASRRGLLTDTQYF

clone_size: many
j_call: TRBJ1-5
d_call: .
v_call: TRBV20-1
cdr3_nt: TGCAGTGCTAGATTCCACCTCGGGGAGACCCAGCATTTT
cdr3_aa: CSARFHLGETQHF

clone_size: many
j_call: TRBJ2-2
d_call: .
v_call: TRBV5-6
cdr3_nt: TGTGCCAGCAGCTTGGGTCCTCGGAACCCCGGGGAGCTGTTTTTT
cdr3_aa: CASSLGPRNPGELFF

clone_size: many
j_call: TRBJ2-5
d_call: TRBD2
v_call: TRBV4-3
cdr3_nt: TGCGCCAGCAGCCCTAGCGGGGGGGCCGGAGAGACCCAGTACTTC
cdr3_aa: CASSPSGGAGETQYF

clone_size: few
j_call: TRBJ1-2
d_call: TRBD1
v_call: TRBV11-2
cdr3_nt: TGTGCCAGCAGCTTAAAGGGGCAGGGGGACGGTGGCTACACCTTC
cdr3_aa: CASSLKGQGDGGYTF

clone_size: .
j_call: TRBJ2-7
d_call: .
v_call: TRBV19
cdr3_nt: TGTGCCAGTAGACTCCAGGGAAATGCCTACGAGCAGTACTTC
cdr3_aa: CASRLQGNAYEQYF

clone_size: many
j_call: TRBJ2-1
d_call: .
v_call: TRBV12-3/TRBV12-4
cdr3_nt: TGTGCCAGCAGTCCCCAGGGAGGTAGCTACAATGAGCAGTTCTTC
cdr3_aa: CASSPQGGSYNEQFF

clone_size: many
j_call: TRBJ2-5
d_call: .
v_call: TRBV7-2
cdr3_nt: TGTGCCAGCAGCCTATTCCGGGAGACCCAGTACTTC
cdr3_aa: CASSLFRETQYF

clone_size: many
j_call: TRBJ2-2
d_call: .
v_call: TRBV5-1
cdr3_nt: TGCGCCAGCAGCACTGGAGCAAGCAGGGCCCCCACCAGCGGGGAGCTGTTTTTT
cdr3_aa: CASSTGASRAPTSGELFF

clone_size: many
j_call: TRBJ2-3
d_call: .
v_call: TRBV7-9
cdr3_nt: TGTGCCAGCAGCCCCTGGGTTAGCGGCTTCGCAGATACGCAGTATTTT
cdr3_aa: CASSPWVSGFADTQYF

clone_size: .
j_call: TRBJ2-1
d_call: .
v_call: TRBV7-9
cdr3_nt: TGTGCCAGCAGCTTAAAAGGAGGGGTGGCCTACAATGAGCAGTTCTTC
cdr3_aa: CASSLKGGVAYNEQFF

clone_size: many
j_call: TRBJ2-3
d_call: .
v_call: TRBV9
cdr3_nt: TGTGCCAGCAGCGTAAAAGGGTGGCCGAACACAGATACGCAGTATTTT
cdr3_aa: CASSVKGWPNTDTQYF

clone_size: many
j_call: TRBJ2-7
d_call: .
v_call: TRBV12-3/TRBV12-4
cdr3_nt: TGTGCCAGCAGTCCGATCGCCTACGAGCAGTACTTC
cdr3_aa: CASSPIAYEQYF

clone_size: few
j_call: TRBJ2-1
d_call: .
v_call: TRBV10-3
cdr3_nt: TGTGCCAGCGGACCACTCCTAGCGACATTAAACAATGAGCAGTTCTTC
cdr3_aa: CASGPLLATLNNEQFF

clone_size: many
j_call: TRBJ1-1
d_call: .
v_call: TRBV7-8
cdr3_nt: TGTGCCAGCAGCTTAGACGGGGGCGCAGGGAACACTGAAGCTTTCTTT
cdr3_aa: CASSLDGGAGNTEAFF

clone_size: many
j_call: TRBJ2-5
d_call: .
v_call: TRBV4-3
cdr3_nt: TGCGCCAGCAGCTCAACCGACTGGGACGGGACCCAGTACTTC
cdr3_aa: CASSSTDWDGTQYF

clone_size: few
j_call: TRBJ1-2
d_call: .
v_call: TRBV5-1
cdr3_nt: TGCGCCAGCAGCTTGGACCCAATCGCCTCTTCTGGCTACACCTTC
cdr3_aa: CASSLDPIASSGYTF

clone_size: .
j_call: TRBJ2-7
d_call: TRBD2
v_call: TRBV7-9
cdr3_nt: TGTGCCAGCAGCTTACAGCGGGAGAATGTCGAGCAGTACTTC
cdr3_aa: CASSLQRENVEQYF

clone_size: many
j_call: TRBJ1-1
d_call: TRBD1
v_call: TRBV5-1
cdr3_nt: TGCGCCAGCAGCCACGGACAGGGTAACCGAAATACTGAAGCTTTCTTT
cdr3_aa: CASSHGQGNRNTEAFF

clone_size: .
j_call: TRBJ2-3
d_call: .
v_call: TRBV7-2
cdr3_nt: TGTGCCAGCAGCCCTCCTTGGGGGGATGGGGCAGATACGCAGTATTTT
cdr3_aa: CASSPPWGDGADTQYF

clone_size: many
j_call: TRBJ1-2
d_call: .
v_call: TRBV20-1
cdr3_nt: TGCAGTGCTAGCCCATACGGGGGTTATGGCTACACCTTC
cdr3_aa: CSASPYGGYGYTF

clone_size: many
j_call: TRBJ1-1
d_call: .
v_call: TRBV12-3/TRBV12-4
cdr3_nt: TGTGCCAGCAGTCCGGACACAAAGAACACTGAAGCTTTCTTT
cdr3_aa: CASSPDTKNTEAFF

clone_size: once
j_call: TRBJ2-2
d_call: TRBD1
v_call: TRBV29-1
cdr3_nt: TGCAGCGCCCTTACAGGGGGGAACACCGGGGAGCTGTTTTTT
cdr3_aa: CSALTGGNTGELFF

clone_size: few
j_call: TRBJ1-5
d_call: .
v_call: TRBV2
cdr3_nt: TGTGCCAGCAGTGAGGGAGGGGTCCGCAATCAGCCCCAGCATTTT
cdr3_aa: CASSEGGVRNQPQHF

clone_size: many
j_call: TRBJ2-7
d_call: .
v_call: TRBV3-1
cdr3_nt: TGTGCCAGCAGCCAGTGGCAGCGGCCCCACGAGCAGTACTTC
cdr3_aa: CASSQWQRPHEQYF